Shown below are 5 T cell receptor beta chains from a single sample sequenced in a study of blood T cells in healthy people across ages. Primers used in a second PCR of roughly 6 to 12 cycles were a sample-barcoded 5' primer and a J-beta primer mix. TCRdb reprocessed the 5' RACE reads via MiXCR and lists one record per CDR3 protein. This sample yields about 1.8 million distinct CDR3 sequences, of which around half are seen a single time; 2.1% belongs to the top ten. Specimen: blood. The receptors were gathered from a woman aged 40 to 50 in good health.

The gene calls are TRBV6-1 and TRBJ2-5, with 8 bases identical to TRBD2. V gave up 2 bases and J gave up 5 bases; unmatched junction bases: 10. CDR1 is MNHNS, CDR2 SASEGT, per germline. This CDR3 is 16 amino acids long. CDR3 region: CASSESRGGPYETQYF. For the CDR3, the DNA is TGTGCCAGCAGTGAAAGTCGGGGGGGGCCGTATGAGACCCAGTACTTC.

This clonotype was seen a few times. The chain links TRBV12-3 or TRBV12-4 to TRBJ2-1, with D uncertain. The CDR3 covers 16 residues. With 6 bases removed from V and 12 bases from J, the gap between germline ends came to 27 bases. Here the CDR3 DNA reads TGTGCCAGCAGGAACCTCGCTCAGGCGCATGAGGATGGGCAGTTCTTC. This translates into CASRNLAQAHEDGQFF.

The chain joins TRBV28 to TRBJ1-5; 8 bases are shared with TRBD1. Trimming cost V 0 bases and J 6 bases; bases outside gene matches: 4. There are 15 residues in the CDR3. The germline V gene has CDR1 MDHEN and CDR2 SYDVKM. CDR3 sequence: CASSLWPGGVQPQHF. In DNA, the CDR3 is TGTGCCAGCAGTTTATGGCCAGGGGGCGTTCAGCCCCAGCATTTT.

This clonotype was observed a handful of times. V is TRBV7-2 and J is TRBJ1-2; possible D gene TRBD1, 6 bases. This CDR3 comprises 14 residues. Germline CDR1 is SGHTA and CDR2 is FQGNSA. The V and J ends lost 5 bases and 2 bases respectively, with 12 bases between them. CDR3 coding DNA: TGTGCCAGCAGCCCGGGACACTACAACTATGGCTACACCTTC. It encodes CASSPGHYNYGYTF.

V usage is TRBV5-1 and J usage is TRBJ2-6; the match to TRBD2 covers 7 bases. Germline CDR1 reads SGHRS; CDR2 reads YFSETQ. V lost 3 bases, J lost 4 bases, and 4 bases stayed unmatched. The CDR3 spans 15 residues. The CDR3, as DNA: TGCGCCAGCAGCTGGGGAGGGGCAGGGGCCAACGTCCTGACTTTC. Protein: CASSWGGAGANVLTF.